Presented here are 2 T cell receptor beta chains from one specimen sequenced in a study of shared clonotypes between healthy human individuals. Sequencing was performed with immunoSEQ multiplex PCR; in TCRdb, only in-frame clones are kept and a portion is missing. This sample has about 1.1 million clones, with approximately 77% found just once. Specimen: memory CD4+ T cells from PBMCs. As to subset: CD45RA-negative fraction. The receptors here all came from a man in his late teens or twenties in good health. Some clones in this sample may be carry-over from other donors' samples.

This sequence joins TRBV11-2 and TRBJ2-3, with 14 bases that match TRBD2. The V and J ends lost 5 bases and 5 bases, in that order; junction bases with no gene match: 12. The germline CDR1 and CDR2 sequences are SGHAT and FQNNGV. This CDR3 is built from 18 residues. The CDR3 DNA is TGTGCCAGCAGCCCCCGCCCCGGGACTAGCGGGAGAAGAGATACGCAGTATTTT. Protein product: CASSPRPGTSGRRDTQYF. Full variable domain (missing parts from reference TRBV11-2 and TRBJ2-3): EAGVAQSPRYKIIEKRQSVAFWCNPISGHATLYWYQQILGQGPKLLIQFQNNGVVDDSQLPKDRFSAERLKGVDSTLKIQPAKLEDSAVYLCASSPRPGTSGRRDTQYFGPGTRLTVL.

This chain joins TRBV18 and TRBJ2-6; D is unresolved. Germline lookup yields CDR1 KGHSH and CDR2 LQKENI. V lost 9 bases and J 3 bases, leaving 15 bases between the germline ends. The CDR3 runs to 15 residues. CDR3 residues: CASRPITGGANVLTF. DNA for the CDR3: TGTGCCAGTCGTCCCATTACGGGTGGGGCCAACGTCCTGACTTTC.